The sequence of this T cell receptor (beta chain) was determined in a study of beta chain features in type 1 diabetes. Broader study findings: Moderate but significant shortening of TCRB CDR3s was recorded in all four CD4+ subsets from Type 1 diabetes patients.

The V gene lost 2 bases and the J gene lost 1 base, with 11 bases spanning the gap. This CDR3 is built from 15 residues. The germline V gene encodes CDR1 MNHEY and CDR2 SMNVEV (reference sequence). A note on this clone: No antigen is known for it.

Without exception, sorted populations had purity beyond 95%. The study reverse transcribed the entire isolated RNA, so it sequenced expressed TCRB transcripts. Clones were read by immunoSEQ multiplex PCR, and TCRdb kept only the in-frame ones, dropping some. Counted here are tens of thousands of clones, around 45% occurring once; the ten biggest clones make up 0.72%. The clonotype comes from a woman aged 18 to 35 in good health. The chain is built from TRBV27 and TRBJ1-1; D gene ambiguous. The sample comprised central memory CD4+ T cells from blood. The CDR3 here is CASSLKGGWNTEAFF. In DNA, the CDR3 is TGTGCCAGCAGTTTAAAGGGAGGGTGGAACACTGAAGCTTTCTTT.